This T cell receptor (beta chain) was recorded in a study of neoadjuvant anti-PD-1 for oral cavity cancer (dated by TCRdb to about 2021). Context from the whole study: Patients mostly received three to four biweekly doses of nivolumab at 3 mg/kg before curative-intent surgical resection. Patients without progression received a fourth nivolumab dose around day 43 and underwent definitive surgical resection on days 50-56. Under RECIST 1.1, patients with complete response, partial response or stable disease were classed as responders, and patients with progression were classed as non-responders. The parent correlative cohort had about a dozen patients and a response rate of more than 25%.

Tumor libraries used mostly 4.8 ug of input genomic DNA for survey sequencing, with two replicates per sample. The immunoSEQ hsTCRbeta kit was used to prepare TCRbeta libraries, following the manufacturer's instructions. The completed libraries were mixed into a single pool at 3 nM, then sequenced with an Illumina NovaSeq 6000 S4 flow cell. The paper's data handling went like this. Raw data preprocessing and quality control were performed with the immunoSEQ Analyzer. The analysis was restricted to productive rearrangements, with each unique CDR3 amino acid sequence defining a clonotype. Repertoire clonality was estimated as the Gini-Simpson index, which was computed with the R package tcR. Student's t test was used to compare Gini indices, while Pearson correlation assessed associations with tumor size change. TCRdb's version of the immuneACCESS table is confined to in-frame rearrangements and falls short of the full clone set. An unresolved V gene accounts for under half of the shortfall where checked; the remainder is of unknown origin. From that table come the V and J calls and clone size; the DNA was used to work out D and trimming. Recorded for this sample are 7,000 to 7,500 clones; over 45% of them occurred a single time. The ten largest clones represent 11% of the sample.

Turning to this clone: Its antigen remains undetermined. No much larger clonotype is one base removed from it; base qualities were not supplied.

What the authors observed across the whole study: Only three patients per response group were included in the TCR analyses, and the authors called for validation in larger cohorts. Greater tumor shrinkage correlated with larger post-treatment sizes of preexisting intratumoral clones, which suggests that expansion of preexisting clones contributed to response. Higher pretreatment blood TCRbeta clonality and lower post-treatment tumor TCRbeta clonality were correlated with higher pretreatment blood Treg/Th17 ratios.

Between the V and J ends, shortened by 4 bases and 1 base respectively, the junction contains 13 bases. The CDR3 numbers 15 residues from cysteine through phenylalanine. Only the CDR3 DNA is retained, 45 bases long and in frame from the first base. The germline V gene yields MDHEN for CDR1 and SYDVKM for CDR2. Interpreted using the paper, the time point label stands for: before neoadjuvant nivolumab. Patients were newly diagnosed with stage II-IVA oral cavity squamous cell carcinoma and had received no prior systemic or radiation treatment. Everyone in the cohort had locally advanced, HPV-negative oral cavity squamous cell carcinoma. The samples were obtained from a longitudinal correlative study of a single-arm phase II trial testing neoadjuvant nivolumab in oral cavity squamous cell carcinoma. Subject-matched pre- and post-treatment PBMCs and tumors from three responders and three non-responders underwent genomic DNA-based TCRbeta sequencing. The Maxwell RSC DNA from Tissue kit was used to isolate genomic DNA from tumor tissue.

This receptor chain uses TRBV28 and TRBJ2-5; a tentative D match to TRBD1 spans 5 bases. The sample in question was tumor tissue, obtained before nivolumab (anti-PD-1) treatment. This receptor was taken from a person aged 35-79 years with oral cavity squamous cell carcinoma. The sequence in DNA is TGTGCCAGCAGTTCGCCCCAGGGTCCCCAAGAGACCCAGTACTTC. This gives the protein CASSSPQGPQETQYF.